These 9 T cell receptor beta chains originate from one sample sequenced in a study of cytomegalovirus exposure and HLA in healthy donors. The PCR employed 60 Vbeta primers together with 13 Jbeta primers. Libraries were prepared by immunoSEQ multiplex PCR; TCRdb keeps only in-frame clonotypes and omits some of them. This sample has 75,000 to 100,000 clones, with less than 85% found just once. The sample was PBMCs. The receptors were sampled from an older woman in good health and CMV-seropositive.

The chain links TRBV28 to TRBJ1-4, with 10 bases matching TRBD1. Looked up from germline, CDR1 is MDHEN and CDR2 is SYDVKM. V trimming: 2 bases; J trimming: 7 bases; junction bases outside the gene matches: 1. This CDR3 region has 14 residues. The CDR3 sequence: CASSLGTGAEKLFF. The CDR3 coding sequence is TGTGCCAGCAGTTTAGGGACAGGGGCTGAAAAACTGTTTTTT.

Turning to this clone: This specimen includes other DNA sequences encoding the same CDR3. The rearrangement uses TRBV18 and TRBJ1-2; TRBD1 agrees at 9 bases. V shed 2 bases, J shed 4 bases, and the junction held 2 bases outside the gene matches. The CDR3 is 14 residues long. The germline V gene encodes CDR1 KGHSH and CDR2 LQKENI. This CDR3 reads CASSPGTGPYGYTF. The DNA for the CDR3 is TGTGCCAGCTCACCAGGGACAGGGCCCTATGGCTACACCTTC.

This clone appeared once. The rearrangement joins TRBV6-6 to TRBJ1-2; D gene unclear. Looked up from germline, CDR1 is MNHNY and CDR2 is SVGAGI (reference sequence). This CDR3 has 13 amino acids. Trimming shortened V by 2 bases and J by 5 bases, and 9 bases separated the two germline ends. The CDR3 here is CASSYAREYGYTF. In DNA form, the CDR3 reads TGTGCCAGCAGTTACGCCCGGGAATATGGCTACACCTTC.

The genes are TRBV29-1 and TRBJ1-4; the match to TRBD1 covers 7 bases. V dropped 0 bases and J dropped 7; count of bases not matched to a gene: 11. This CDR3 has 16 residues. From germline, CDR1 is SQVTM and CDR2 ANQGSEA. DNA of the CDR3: TGCAGCGTTGAAGAAGGTATTAGGGGGCGAGGTGAAAAACTGTTTTTT. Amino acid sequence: CSVEEGIRGRGEKLFF.

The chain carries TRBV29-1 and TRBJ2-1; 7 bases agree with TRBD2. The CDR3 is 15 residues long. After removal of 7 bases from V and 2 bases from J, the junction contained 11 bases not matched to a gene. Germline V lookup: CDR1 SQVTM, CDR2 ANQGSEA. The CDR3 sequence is CSGGFRGVTYNEQFF. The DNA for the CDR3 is TGCAGCGGTGGCTTTCGGGGGGTTACCTACAATGAGCAGTTCTTC.

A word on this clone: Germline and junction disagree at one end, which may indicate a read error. In DNA, the CDR3 is TGTTCCAGCAGCCCGTGGACAGACAATCAGCCCCAGCATTTT. It specifies CSSSPWTDNQPQHF. This chain connects TRBV7-9 to TRBJ1-5, with a weak D call TRBD1 (6 bases). The CDR3 covers 14 residues. Germline V gene data show CDR1 as SEHNR and CDR2 as FQNEAQ (reference sequence).

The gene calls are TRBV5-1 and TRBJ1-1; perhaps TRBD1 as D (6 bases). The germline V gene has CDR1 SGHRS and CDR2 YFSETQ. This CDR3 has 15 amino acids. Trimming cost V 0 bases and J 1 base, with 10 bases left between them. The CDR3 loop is CASSLGGTQNTEAFF. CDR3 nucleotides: TGCGCCAGCAGCTTGGGGGGGACACAGAACACTGAAGCTTTCTTT.

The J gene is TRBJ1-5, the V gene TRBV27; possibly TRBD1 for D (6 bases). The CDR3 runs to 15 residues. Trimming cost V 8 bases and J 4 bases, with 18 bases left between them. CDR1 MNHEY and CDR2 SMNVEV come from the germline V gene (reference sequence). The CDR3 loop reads CASDKGGTVNQPQHF. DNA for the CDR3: TGTGCCAGCGACAAGGGGGGGACTGTAAATCAGCCCCAGCATTTT.

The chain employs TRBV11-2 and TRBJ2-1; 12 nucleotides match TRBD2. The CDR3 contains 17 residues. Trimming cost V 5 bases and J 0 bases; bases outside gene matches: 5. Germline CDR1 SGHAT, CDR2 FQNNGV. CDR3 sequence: CASSLTSGRSSYNEQFF. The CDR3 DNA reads TGTGCCAGCAGCCTGACTAGCGGGAGAAGCTCCTACAATGAGCAGTTCTTC.